In its sample, the clone carrying this TCR beta chain was seen many times. This sample was taken from a study of T cells in Graves' hyperthyroidism and ophthalmopathy. Amplification targeted TCR beta CDR3 regions from RNA transcripts. During a first-round RT-PCR of the TCR CDR3, the HTBI primer set was used. TCRdb reprocessed the multiplex PCR reads via MiXCR and lists one record per CDR3 protein. The repertoire holds some 500,000 distinct CDR3 sequences, with roughly 14% as singletons. Sequencing was done on a sample of blood. The sequence was obtained from a woman under 30 with Graves' hyperthyroidism.

CDR3 region: CASSQGASGSETQYF. The CDR3 nucleotides are TGTGCCAGCAGCCAAGGGGCTAGCGGGAGTGAGACCCAGTACTTC. V usage is TRBV3-1 and J usage is TRBJ2-5; 10 nucleotides line up with TRBD2. From germline, CDR1 is LGHDT and CDR2 YNNKEL (reference sequence). There are 15 residues in the CDR3. Trimming took 1 base from V and 5 from J; bases not matched to a gene: 4.